The rows below give T cell receptor beta chains drawn from one sample of a study of read filtering for tumor transcriptome and immune sequencing. TCRdb recomputed calls from the reads with MiXCR, one row per CDR3 protein. The sample records about 50,000 distinct CDR3 sequences, 15% to 20% being singletons. The sample comprised a population of CD138-negative cells sorted from bone marrow. The receptors derive from a donor aged 40 or over with multiple myeloma. Both conserved end residues are trimmed from each CDR3.

V: TRBV20-1; J: TRBJ2-7; CDR3: SARDQGGGPYEQY
V: TRBV27; J: TRBJ1-1; CDR3: ASRVGGRGTEAF
V: TRBV2; J: TRBJ2-1; CDR3: ASSGGAGRGNEQF
V: TRBV3-1; J: TRBJ1-1; CDR3: ASSQAGRRNTEAF
V: TRBV6-1; J: TRBJ2-7; CDR3: ASSEALRHPMEQY
V: TRBV5-1; J: TRBJ2-1; CDR3: ASSLALGYEQF
V: TRBV2; J: TRBJ2-4; CDR3: ASAGALAASKNIQY
V: TRBV20-1; J: TRBJ1-1; CDR3: SAPKQGGWNTEAF
V: TRBV10-2; J: TRBJ1-5; CDR3: ASRDSFYQPQH
V: TRBV19; J: TRBJ2-7; CDR3: ASMRAGGPFEQY
V: TRBV20-1; J: TRBJ1-5; CDR3: SARVGGVNQPQH
V: TRBV20-1; J: TRBJ2-5; CDR3: SALPMTDGETQY
V: TRBV7-2; J: TRBJ2-3; CDR3: ASSSPVVAGSTDTQY
V: TRBV30; J: TRBJ2-7; CDR3: ACCTDGDYEQY
V: TRBV4-3; J: TRBJ2-7; CDR3: ASSQELSLAGAYEQY
V: TRBV18; J: TRBJ2-1; CDR3: ASSPPVELPYNEQF
V: TRBV12-3/TRBV12-4; J: TRBJ1-1; CDR3: ASSLPGQGEYDTEAF
V: TRBV7-2; J: TRBJ1-4; CDR3: ASSLAGGNEKLF
V: TRBV28; J: TRBJ1-5; CDR3: ASSLTGGRSNQPQH
V: TRBV10-1; J: TRBJ2-3; CDR3: ASSPSESDTQY
V: TRBV11-2; J: TRBJ2-7; CDR3: ASSRTVGRGYEQY
V: TRBV2; J: TRBJ2-3; CDR3: ASSEVRSGTDTQY
V: TRBV7-6; J: TRBJ2-3; CDR3: ASTPNSFTDTQY
V: TRBV7-8; J: TRBJ2-5; CDR3: ASSLNPAGDFLETQY
V: TRBV7-3; J: TRBJ2-1; CDR3: ASSSSQGEDEQF
V: TRBV6-2/TRBV6-3; J: TRBJ1-1; CDR3: ASRSTVPTEAF
V: TRBV6-2/TRBV6-3; J: TRBJ1-5; CDR3: ASSPIDEGSQPQH
V: TRBV29-1; J: TRBJ2-1; CDR3: SVGAGGGNNEQF
V: TRBV7-6; J: TRBJ1-3; CDR3: ASSVDRGSGNTIY
V: TRBV14; J: TRBJ1-3; CDR3: ASSHLGQGSGNTIY
V: TRBV20-1; J: TRBJ2-7; CDR3: SARASQAGNYEQY
V: TRBV12-3/TRBV12-4; J: TRBJ1-5; CDR3: ASSHDGASNQPQH
V: TRBV7-3; J: TRBJ2-3; CDR3: ASSLTAGRTDTQY
V: TRBV20-1; J: TRBJ2-5; CDR3: SASQEETQY
V: TRBV7-2; J: TRBJ2-3; CDR3: ASSSDSGSDTQY
V: TRBV7-9; J: TRBJ2-3; CDR3: ASTGVDTQY
V: TRBV6-5; J: TRBJ1-1; CDR3: ASRRASPVNTEAF
V: TRBV28; J: TRBJ1-1; CDR3: ASSLTLGYNTEAF
V: TRBV20-1; J: TRBJ2-1; CDR3: SASASAAGSGTYNEQF